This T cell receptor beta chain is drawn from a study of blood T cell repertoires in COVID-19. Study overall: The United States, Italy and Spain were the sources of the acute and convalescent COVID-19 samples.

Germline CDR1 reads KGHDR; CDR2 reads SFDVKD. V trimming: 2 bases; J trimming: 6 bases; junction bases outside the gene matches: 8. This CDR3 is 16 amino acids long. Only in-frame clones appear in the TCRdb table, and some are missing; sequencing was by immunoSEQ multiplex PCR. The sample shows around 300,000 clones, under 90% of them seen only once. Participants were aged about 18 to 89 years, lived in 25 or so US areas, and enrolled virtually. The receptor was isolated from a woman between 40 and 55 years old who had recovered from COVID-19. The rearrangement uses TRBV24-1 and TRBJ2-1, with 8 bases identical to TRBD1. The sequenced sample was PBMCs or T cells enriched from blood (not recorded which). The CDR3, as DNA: TGTGCCACCAGTGATTCTCGACAGGGGCTAAGCAATGAGCAGTTCTTC. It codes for CATSDSRQGLSNEQFF.